This T cell receptor beta chain derives from a study of T cell responses to AZD1222 COVID-19 vaccine. Findings and caveats of the study: The donor group comprised mostly white British people and more females; the analysis possibly underestimated clonal diversity.

Sequenced by immunoSEQ multiplex PCR; TCRdb stores in-frame clones only, minus some. The sample holds approximately 260,000 clones, more than 80% seen once. Trimming removed 6 bases from V and 6 bases from J; junction bases left unmatched: 11. Germline V gives CDR1 SGDLS, CDR2 YYNGEE. This CDR3 comprises 15 residues. Concerning this clone: Its antigen is currently unknown.

Sequencing used peripheral blood, obtained on day 0 of AZD1222 vaccination. This sequence was found in an adult in good health. The V call is TRBV9, the J call TRBJ2-2; 7 nucleotides match TRBD1. Here the CDR3 reads CASKAGTESPGELFF. CDR3 in DNA: TGTGCCAGCAAAGCCGGGACAGAGAGCCCCGGGGAGCTGTTTTTT.